This TCR beta chain was recorded in a study of cytomegalovirus exposure and HLA in healthy donors. J lost 1 base, V lost 1 base, and 16 bases had no gene match. This CDR3 has 19 residues. Germline lookup yields CDR1 MNHNS and CDR2 SASEGT. Use of 60 Vbeta and 13 Jbeta primers characterized the PCR. The protocol was immunoSEQ multiplex PCR, while the TCRdb copy is restricted to in-frame clones and leaves out a portion. The table records fewer than 100,000 clones, around 73% of them present only once. The TCR comes from a female donor in good health and CMV-seronegative. The chain carries TRBV6-1 and TRBJ2-7; TRBD2 aligns across 7 bases. The sequenced sample consisted of PBMCs. CDR3 residues: CASSEDWLAAGGVSYEQYF. CDR3 in DNA: TGTGCCAGCAGTGAAGATTGGCTAGCGGCTGGAGGGGTTTCCTACGAGCAGTACTTC.